These 32 T cell receptor beta chains came from one sample sequenced in a study of vaccination effects on CD4 cells after COVID-19. Data came from immunoSEQ multiplex PCR; TCRdb stores just in-frame clones and leaves some out. The data show some 61,000 clones, roughly three quarters seen once. For these receptors, no antigen is known. Sequencing was preceded by expansion of antigen-specific CD4+ T cells with viral peptide pools in the ViraFEST assay. Researchers isolated CD4+ T cells once approximately 10 days of culture had elapsed. Of the BNT162b2 and mRNA-1273 vaccines, participants received two doses of one or the other. Here the sequenced sample was CD4+ T cells from PBMCs cultured with HCoV-OC43 spike peptides, taken after COVID-19 vaccination. Documented subset: HCoV-OC43 spike overlapping peptide pool stimulation. Source of these receptors: a human donor who received a COVID-19 vaccine.

The V and J genes are TRBV6-5 and TRBJ2-3; TRBD2 matches at 8 bases. The V and J ends lost 2 bases and 4 bases, in that order; junction bases with no gene match: 5. This CDR3 comprises 15 residues. Germline-derived CDR1 and CDR2 are MNHEY and SVGAGI. CDR3 bases: TGTGCCAGCAGTTACGGCGGGGGGACGGCAGATACGCAGTATTTT. Translated, it gives CASSYGGGTADTQYF.

V is TRBV12-5 and J is TRBJ1-1; D gene uncertain. Trimming took off 1 base at V and 1 base at J, with 13 bases between the two ends. The CDR3 totals 16 residues. CDR1 and CDR2 from the germline V gene are LGHNT and FRNRAP. CDR3: CASGLDARKPNTEAFF. CDR3 sequence (DNA): TGTGCTAGTGGTTTGGACGCCAGGAAACCGAACACTGAAGCTTTCTTT.

The chain has TRBV5-1 and TRBJ1-1; D call uncertain. Trimming left V 0 bases short and J 1 base short, with 10 bases between. Germline CDR1 and CDR2: SGHRS and YFSETQ. The CDR3 runs 15 residues. The chain's CDR3 is CASSLVGGSNTEAFF. For the CDR3, the DNA is TGCGCCAGCAGCTTGGTGGGAGGATCGAACACTGAAGCTTTCTTT.

The chain has TRBV24-1 and TRBJ2-1, with D possibly TRBD1 on 5 matching bases. Trimming cost V 5 bases and J 6 bases, with 10 bases left between them. The length of the CDR3 is 13 residues. CDR1 KGHDR and CDR2 SFDVKD come from the germline V gene. CDR3 sequence: CATSVQGPNEQFF. The CDR3, as DNA: TGTGCCACCAGTGTTCAGGGCCCCAATGAGCAGTTCTTC.

The chain has TRBV18 and TRBJ1-1; perhaps TRBD1 as D (6 bases). Trimming stripped 8 bases from V and 1 base from J, with 11 bases between. Germline loops: CDR1 KGHSH, CDR2 LQKENI. The CDR3 has 13 residues. This CDR3 is CASQGRENTEAFF. The CDR3 DNA sequence: TGTGCCAGCCAGGGGAGGGAGAACACTGAAGCTTTCTTT.

This sequence joins TRBV25-1 and TRBJ2-1, with TRBD1 matching 10 bases. The germline V gene has CDR1 MGHDK and CDR2 SYGVNS. The CDR3 loop spans 15 amino acids. V trimming: 4 bases; J trimming: 4 bases; junction bases outside the gene matches: 4. DNA of the CDR3: TGTGCCAGCAGTGTGCCGGGACAGGGGTACAATGAGCAGTTCTTC. It yields the protein CASSVPGQGYNEQFF.

V gene TRBV30 combines with J gene TRBJ1-5; D remains ambiguous. CDR1 is GTSNPN and CDR2 is SVGIG in the germline V gene (reference sequence). V dropped 2 bases and J dropped 0 bases, with 17 bases sitting between them. The CDR3 runs to 17 residues. Here the CDR3 DNA reads TGTGCCTGGAGTCCCTCGAGGGATCCTTATAGCAATCAGCCCCAGCATTTT. The encoded protein is CAWSPSRDPYSNQPQHF.

The chain recombines TRBV19 with TRBJ2-3, with 8 bases aligning to TRBD2. The junction had 11 bases not matched to a gene; V was cut back by 1 base and J by 5 bases. The CDR3 contains 17 residues. Germline-derived CDR1 and CDR2 are LNHDA and SQIVND (reference sequence). CDR3 in DNA: TGTGCCAGTAGTATAGTTGACCTCCGGGGGGGCCAAGATACGCAGTATTTT. Its protein product is CASSIVDLRGGQDTQYF.

V usage is TRBV10-2 and J usage is TRBJ1-1; tentative D call: TRBD1 (6 bases). From germline, CDR1 is WSHSY and CDR2 SAAADI. The ends were cut back, 6 bases at V and 3 bases at J, with 17 bases in the middle. This CDR3 has 15 amino acids. This CDR3 reads CASRARDTRDTEAFF. DNA for the CDR3: TGCGCCAGCAGGGCCAGGGACACTAGGGACACTGAAGCTTTCTTT.

This clone was recorded once. V and J are TRBV7-2 and TRBJ2-5, with 13 bases lining up with TRBD2. The CDR3 has 15 residues. Germline CDR1 and CDR2: SGHTA and FQGNSA. V lost 4 bases to trimming and J lost 5 bases; unmatched junction nucleotides: 4. The DNA for the CDR3 is TGTGCCAGCAGCTGGACTAGCGGGGGCTGGGAGACCCAGTACTTC. Translating it yields CASSWTSGGWETQYF.

J is TRBJ2-5 and V is TRBV7-3; D is perhaps TRBD2 (6 bases). Trimming took 5 bases from V and 2 from J, leaving 27 bases between them. The CDR3 totals 19 residues. Per the germline V gene, CDR1 is SGHTA and CDR2 is FQGTGA. The CDR3 loop reads CASSPIPSVPPRAQETQYF. In nucleotides, the CDR3 is TGTGCCAGCAGCCCAATCCCTAGCGTGCCCCCCAGGGCACAAGAGACCCAGTACTTC.

This clone showed up just a few times. CDR3 sequence: CASSHPRDSVFSGNTIYF. In DNA form, the CDR3 reads TGTGCCAGCAGTCACCCTCGGGACAGCGTTTTCTCTGGAAACACCATATATTTT. The chain is built from TRBV25-1 and TRBJ1-3; the match to TRBD1 covers 7 bases. CDR3 size: 18 residues. V dropped 5 bases and J dropped 0; count of bases not matched to a gene: 13. Germline CDR1 and CDR2: MGHDK and SYGVNS. The full variable domain, completed using reference TRBV25-1 and TRBJ1-3, is EADIYQTPRYLVIGTGKKITLECSQTMGHDKMYWYQQDPGMELHLIHYSYGVNSTEKGDLSSESTVSRIRTEHFPLTLESARPSHTSQYLCASSHPRDSVFSGNTIYFGEGSWLTVV.

The chain has TRBV2 and TRBJ1-5; the D is unclear. V lost 6 bases and J lost 1, with 7 bases in between. Germline CDR1 and CDR2: SNHLY and FYNNEI. CDR3 length equals 13 residues. DNA for the CDR3: TGTGCCAGCAGCCCGGTAAGCAATCAGCCCCAGCATTTT. Its translation: CASSPVSNQPQHF.

This chain links TRBV12-3 or TRBV12-4 with TRBJ1-1; D call uncertain. With 6 bases removed from V and 3 bases from J, the gap between germline ends came to 8 bases. CDR3 length: 12 amino acids. The CDR3 sequence: CASSRRYTEAFF. CDR3 in DNA: TGTGCCAGCAGCAGACGGTACACTGAAGCTTTCTTT.

The rearrangement joins TRBV28 to TRBJ1-5; 9 bases line up with TRBD1. Germline V gene data show CDR1 as MDHEN and CDR2 as SYDVKM. The CDR3 covers 17 residues. V lost 6 bases and J lost 4; bases outside the gene matches: 13. Here the CDR3 DNA reads TGTGCCAGCAGCCCAACAGGGGGCTCGTACTTGAATCAGCCCCAGCATTTT. Translated, it gives CASSPTGGSYLNQPQHF.

The rearrangement joins TRBV9 to TRBJ1-5; TRBD1 matches 7 bases. Germline V gene lookup returns CDR1 SGDLS and CDR2 YYNGEE. Losses at the gene ends were 0 bases for V and 0 bases for J; bases not matched to a gene: 6. This CDR3 contains 17 residues. The chain's CDR3 is CASSVGDSIYSNQPQHF. CDR3 sequence (DNA): TGTGCCAGCAGCGTAGGGGACAGTATCTATAGCAATCAGCCCCAGCATTTT.

This chain joins TRBV24-1 and TRBJ2-5; D perhaps matches TRBD1 (5 bases). The length of the CDR3 is 15 residues. From germline, CDR1 is KGHDR and CDR2 SFDVKD. The ends were cut back, 0 bases at V and 1 base at J, with 8 bases in the middle. The CDR3 nucleotides read TGTGCCACCAGTGATTTGGGGCAGGGCCAAGAGACCCAGTACTTC. This sequence encodes CATSDLGQGQETQYF.

V and J are TRBV2 and TRBJ2-7; 14 nucleotides line up with TRBD2. The V gene end was trimmed by 4 bases and the J gene end by 3 bases; junction bases not matched to a gene: 17. CDR1 is SNHLY, CDR2 FYNNEI, per germline. This CDR3 region has 20 residues. In nucleotides, the CDR3 is TGTGCCAGCAGTGGCCCAGGGACGGGAGGGACTAGCGGGGGCCTCTACGAGCAGTACGTC. Residues: CASSGPGTGGTSGGLYEQYV.

This clone was seen a single time. The rearrangement joins TRBV18 to TRBJ2-5; D remains ambiguous. The CDR3 is 13 residues long. Germline values: CDR1 KGHSH, CDR2 LQKENI. V lost 6 bases, J lost 5 bases, and 13 bases lay in between. The CDR3 region has the DNA TGTGCCAGCTCGCGGATGGCAACGGAGACCCAGTACTTC. This translates into CASSRMATETQYF.

This chain connects TRBV11-1 to TRBJ2-5; maybe TRBD1 (6 bases). The CDR3 loop spans 14 amino acids. Per the germline V gene, CDR1 is SGHAT and CDR2 is FQDESV (reference sequence). V dropped 5 bases and J dropped 0 bases, with 10 bases sitting between them. This chain's CDR3 is CASSPRQDQETQYF. The CDR3 region has the DNA TGTGCCAGCAGCCCTAGACAGGACCAAGAGACCCAGTACTTC.

The gene calls are TRBV4-3 and TRBJ2-3; 9 bases agree with TRBD2. V shed 4 bases and J 2 bases; nucleotides not matched to a gene: 4. Germline-derived CDR1 and CDR2 are LGHNA and YSLEER. The CDR3 extends over 15 amino acids. The CDR3 loop reads CASSRKRGDTDTQYF. CDR3 nucleotide sequence: TGCGCCAGCAGCCGGAAGCGGGGGGACACAGATACGCAGTATTTT.

The chain links TRBV24-1 to TRBJ2-5; D unclear. The CDR3 sequence is 13 residues long. Germline V CDR1 and CDR2: KGHDR, SFDVKD. Trimming took 4 bases from V and 1 from J, leaving 6 bases between them. This chain's CDR3 is CATSETIQETQYF. Here the CDR3 DNA reads TGTGCCACCAGTGAGACAATCCAAGAGACCCAGTACTTC.

The chain employs TRBV5-1 and TRBJ1-2, with D maybe TRBD1 (5 bases). Germline assignment: CDR1 SGHRS and CDR2 YFSETQ. V was shortened by 0 bases and J by 4 bases, with 16 bases between the two germline ends. The CDR3 is 16 residues long. Here the CDR3 reads CASSLASGPLGYGYTF. CDR3 nucleotide sequence: TGCGCCAGCAGCTTGGCCTCAGGGCCTCTAGGCTATGGCTACACCTTC.

V gene TRBV2 combines with J gene TRBJ2-3, with D possibly TRBD1 on 5 matching bases. The CDR3 length is 14 residues. The germline CDR1 and CDR2 sequences are SNHLY and FYNNEI. V was pared by 6 bases and J by 1 base, with 11 bases between. CDR3 residues: CASRKEQGTDTQYF. CDR3 nucleotides: TGTGCCAGCAGAAAAGAACAGGGCACAGATACGCAGTATTTT.

This clone has only a few counts. The chain links TRBV3-1 (or the pseudogene TRBV3-2) to TRBJ1-2, with D perhaps TRBD1 (6 bases). Germline lookup yields CDR1 LGHDT and CDR2 YNNKEL (reference sequence). This CDR3 is built from 14 residues. The V end lost 1 base, the J end lost 8 bases, and 14 bases lay between the germline ends. The CDR3, as DNA: TGTGCCAGCAGCCAAGTTTTACAGGGTAGGGGCTACACCTTC. It yields the protein CASSQVLQGRGYTF.

In its sample, this clone was seen a few times. The chain joins TRBV18 to TRBJ1-3; D unclear. Germline V gene lookup returns CDR1 KGHSH and CDR2 LQKENI. Trimming took 2 bases from V and 4 from J, leaving 18 bases between them. CDR3 size: 17 residues. The CDR3: CASSPVVPVRGGNTIYF. CDR3 sequence (DNA): TGTGCCAGCTCACCAGTTGTTCCCGTTCGTGGGGGAAACACCATATATTTT.

The gene calls are TRBV14 and TRBJ1-6, with D possibly being TRBD1 (6 bases). Trimming removed 0 bases at V and 8 bases at J, with 14 bases between. Germline loops: CDR1 SGHDN, CDR2 FVKESK. The CDR3 is made up of 16 amino acids. CDR3 loop: CASSQEGGGFHSPLHF. CDR3 coding DNA: TGTGCCAGCAGCCAAGAAGGGGGGGGTTTCCATTCACCCCTCCACTTT.

V gene TRBV5-1 combines with J gene TRBJ2-3, with a weak D call TRBD1 (5 bases). The germline CDR1 and CDR2 sequences are SGHRS and YFSETQ. Trimming left V 6 bases short and J 5 bases short, with 10 bases between. The CDR3 has 12 amino acids. The CDR3 sequence is CASKQGGDTQYF. CDR3 bases: TGCGCCAGCAAGCAGGGTGGAGATACGCAGTATTTT.

The V and J genes are TRBV30 and TRBJ2-5; 7 bases align to TRBD1. The CDR3 is 15 residues long. Germline-derived CDR1 and CDR2 are GTSNPN and SVGIG (reference sequence). Trimming at V came to 0 bases and at J to 3 bases, leaving 7 bases not matched to a gene. CDR3 in amino acids: CAWSVTYRGKETQYF. The CDR3 coding sequence is TGTGCCTGGAGTGTTACGTACAGGGGAAAAGAGACCCAGTACTTC.

CDR3 DNA sequence: TGTGCCAGCTCACAGCCCAACTATGGCTACACCTTC. Protein sequence: CASSQPNYGYTF. This rearrangement joins TRBV18 to TRBJ1-2; D ambiguous. The ends were cut back, 4 bases at V and 2 bases at J, with 5 bases in the middle. The CDR3 has 12 amino acids. The V gene's germline CDR1 is KGHSH and CDR2 LQKENI.

This chain connects TRBV2 to TRBJ2-3; possibly TRBD1 for D (5 bases). Trimming took off 6 bases at V and 6 bases at J, with 10 bases between the two ends. The length of the CDR3 is 12 residues. Per the germline V gene, CDR1 is SNHLY and CDR2 is FYNNEI. CDR3 DNA sequence: TGTGCCAGCAGGATCAGGGTGGATACGCAGTATTTT. Translation gives CASRIRVDTQYF.

V gene TRBV24-1 combines with J gene TRBJ2-3, with TRBD1 as a possible D gene (5 bases). The CDR3 covers 14 residues. CDR1 and CDR2 from the germline V gene are KGHDR and SFDVKD. V was cut by 4 bases and J by 4 bases, with 11 bases left in between. The CDR3 protein is CATSDAGQADTQYF. As DNA, the CDR3 is TGTGCCACCAGTGACGCAGGGCAAGCAGATACGCAGTATTTT.